This T cell receptor (beta chain) is from a study of PD-1 blockade in mismatch repair-deficient tumors. Study-wide findings and caveats: Tumor-resident clones, often absent from pretreatment blood, expanded after pembrolizumab and then contracted.

Every patient had mismatch repair deficiency by PCR or immunohistochemistry. A word on this clone: Antigen unknown.

CDR3 size: 14 residues. Sequencing was performed with immunoSEQ multiplex PCR; in TCRdb, only in-frame clones are kept and a portion is missing. Here the sample spans around 50,000 clones, around 73% being singletons. The V gene is TRBV21-1, the J gene TRBJ2-7; the table names TRBD2, a call not compared with the DNA. TRBV21-1 is a recognized pseudogene. The TCR was taken from an adult with mismatch repair-deficient cancer. The sample in question was peripheral blood, obtained 4 weeks after starting pembrolizumab. CDR3 in amino acids: CASSKVVLPYEQYF. The CDR3 DNA reads as TGTGCCAGCAGCAAAGTAGTCCTTCCCTACGAGCAGTACTTC.